The text below deals with one T cell receptor beta chain. J lost 6 bases, V lost 8 bases, and 7 bases had no gene match. The CDR3 has 13 amino acids. CDR1 is SNHLY, CDR2 FYNNEI, per germline. This entry comes from a study of blood T cell repertoires in COVID-19. In the study's own analysis: Reference gene primer amplification yielded estimated nucleated cell counts. Measured with immunoSEQ multiplex PCR; TCRdb has only the in-frame clones, and not every one. V and J calls and clone size come straight from that table; D and trimming were deduced from the DNA. This sample carries 180,000 or so clones, about 85% of them seen once, and the ten largest clones take 1% to 1.5%.

The TCR originated in a man between 60 and 75 years old who had recovered from COVID-19. What was sequenced was peripheral blood. The genes are TRBV2 and TRBJ1-3, with 7 positions matching TRBD1. The CDR3 nucleotides read TGTGCCAGCCTACTAGGGACAGCAAACACCATATATTTT. It codes for CASLLGTANTIYF.